This T cell receptor beta chain originates from a study of T-cell memory formation after mild COVID-19. About the study: Among the donors, TCR clusters were largely specific to each donor.

This clonotype was observed a few times. Its antigen is not known. General study results and limits: Memory cells collected pre-infection included some clones that later responded, suggesting cross-reactive memory joined.

TCRdb used MiXCR to reprocess the 5' RACE reads, holding one entry per CDR3 protein. Of 140,000 to 150,000 distinct CDR3 sequences in the sample, under 7% were seen once. This CDR3 is built from 15 residues. V lost 1 base and J 3 bases, leaving 10 bases between the germline ends. The V call is TRBV12-3 or TRBV12-4, the J call TRBJ2-1; D might be TRBD2 (5 bases). Sample: PBMCs or a T cell subset sorted from them (not recorded which). The clonotype originates from an adult woman who had mild COVID-19 (a few samples of this study predate the infection). Cell type and time point are not known. In DNA form, the CDR3 reads TGTGCCAGCAGTTTAGACGGGGAACACTACAATGAGCAGTTCTTC. Translating gives CASSLDGEHYNEQFF.